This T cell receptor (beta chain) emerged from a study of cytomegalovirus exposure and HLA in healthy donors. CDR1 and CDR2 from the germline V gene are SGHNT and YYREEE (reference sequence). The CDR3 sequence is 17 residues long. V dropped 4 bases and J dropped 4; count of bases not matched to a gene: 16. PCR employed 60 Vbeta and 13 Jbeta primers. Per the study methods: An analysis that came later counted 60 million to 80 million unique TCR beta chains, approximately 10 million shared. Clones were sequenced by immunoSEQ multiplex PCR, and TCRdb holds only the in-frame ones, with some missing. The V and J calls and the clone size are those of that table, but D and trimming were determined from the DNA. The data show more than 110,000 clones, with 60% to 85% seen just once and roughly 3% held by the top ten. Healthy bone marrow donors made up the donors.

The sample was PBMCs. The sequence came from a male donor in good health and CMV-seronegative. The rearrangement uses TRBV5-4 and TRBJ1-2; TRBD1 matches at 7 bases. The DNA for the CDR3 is TGTGCCAGCAGCCCGGATACAAGACGGACAGGATCCTATGGCTACACCTTC. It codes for CASSPDTRRTGSYGYTF.